This T cell receptor (beta chain) was sequenced for a study of T cells after yellow fever vaccination. Only a few counts were recorded for this clonotype. The antigen is not known. Study-wide findings and caveats: Abundant clonotypes from the bulk population could contaminate FACS-sorted repertoires.

TCRdb independently ran MiXCR on the 5' RACE reads; one entry per CDR3 protein. The sample records under 700,000 distinct CDR3 sequences, less than 20% being singletons. The source material was PBMCs, sampled 5 days after the first yellow fever vaccination. The TCR sequence derives from a man younger than 30 who received the YFV17D yellow fever vaccine.

This chain's CDR3 is CASSEPGQDYGYTF. The CDR3 DNA reads TGTGCCAGCAGTGAACCGGGACAGGACTATGGCTACACCTTC. V and J are TRBV6-1 and TRBJ1-2, with TRBD1 matching 8 bases. Germline CDR1 and CDR2: MNHNS and SASEGT. The CDR3 spans 14 residues. The junction had 2 bases not matched to a gene; V was cut back by 2 bases and J by 3 bases.